This is a list of T cell receptor beta chains from one sample in a study of blood T cell repertoires in COVID-19. Profiling relied on immunoSEQ multiplex PCR, and the TCRdb table lists in-frame clones only, not all of them. The sample lists approximately 170,000 clones, approximately 87% occurring once. Sequencing input: peripheral blood. Receptors were obtained from a woman in her sixties or seventies with acute or convalescent COVID-19. Both conserved end residues are part of each CDR3. Fields, in order: D gene, clone size, J gene, V gene, CDR3 DNA, CDR3 protein. D genes are given only for firm matches. Size values are once, few and many counts, or a class for expanded clones, and some rows have none.

D: .
size: .
J: TRBJ1-1
V: TRBV5-1
DNA: TGCGCCAGCCGCTGGGGGGGAGGAAACACTGAAGCTTTCTTT
CDR3: CASRWGGGNTEAFF

D: .
size: .
J: TRBJ1-5
V: TRBV7-2
DNA: TGTGCCAGCAGCCCCCATGGCAATCAGCCCCAGCATTTT
CDR3: CASSPHGNQPQHF

D: .
size: .
J: TRBJ2-7
V: TRBV6-2/TRBV6-3
DNA: TGTGCCAGCAGTTACGTCCTTGGACAGAGCTACGAGCAGTACTTC
CDR3: CASSYVLGQSYEQYF

D: .
size: .
J: TRBJ1-1
V: TRBV19
DNA: TGTGCCAGTAGTCCCAATTCGGACACTGAAGCTTTCTTT
CDR3: CASSPNSDTEAFF

D: .
size: .
J: TRBJ1-2
V: TRBV7-2
DNA: TGTGCCAGCAGCTTAAGTTTGGCCCTTTCTAACTATGGCTACACCTTC
CDR3: CASSLSLALSNYGYTF

D: .
size: .
J: TRBJ1-5
V: TRBV2
DNA: TGTGCCAGCAGTGCCCCCCCCGGGCAGCCCCAGCATTTT
CDR3: CASSAPPGQPQHF

D: .
size: .
J: TRBJ1-4
V: TRBV11-2
DNA: TGTGCCAGCAGCTTAGGCGGGGGAAAACTGTTTTTT
CDR3: CASSLGGGKLFF

D: .
size: .
J: TRBJ2-3
V: TRBV11-3
DNA: TGTGCCAGCAGCTCTTCCCGCACAGATACGCAGTATTTT
CDR3: CASSSSRTDTQYF

D: TRBD2
size: .
J: TRBJ2-6
V: TRBV4-2
DNA: TGTGCCAGCAGCCAACTCCCGGGGGGAGCTGGGGCCAACGTCCTGACTTTC
CDR3: CASSQLPGGAGANVLTF

D: .
size: .
J: TRBJ2-7
V: TRBV18
DNA: TGTGCCAGCTCACCACGGGGGGTGGCCTACGAGCAGTACTTC
CDR3: CASSPRGVAYEQYF

D: .
size: .
J: TRBJ1-5
V: TRBV7-8
DNA: TGTGCCAGCAGCTTAGCATGGGGAGGGGGCAATCAGCCCCAGCATTTT
CDR3: CASSLAWGGGNQPQHF

D: TRBD2
size: .
J: TRBJ2-7
V: TRBV7-9
DNA: TGTGCCAGCAGCTTGAATAGCGGGAGCCGACACGAGCAGTACTTC
CDR3: CASSLNSGSRHEQYF

D: TRBD1
size: .
J: TRBJ1-1
V: TRBV11-2
DNA: TGTGCCAGCAGCACCCGACAGGGGCGCACTGAAGCTTTCTTT
CDR3: CASSTRQGRTEAFF

D: TRBD2
size: .
J: TRBJ2-7
V: TRBV27
DNA: TGTGCCAGCAGTTGGACTAGCGGGAGTTACGAGCAGTACTTC
CDR3: CASSWTSGSYEQYF

D: TRBD2
size: once
J: TRBJ2-7
V: TRBV11-2
DNA: TGTGCCAGCAGCTTAGAGGGGGGGGCTAGCGGGAGAACGAGAATCTACGAGCAGTACTTC
CDR3: CASSLEGGASGRTRIYEQYF

D: TRBD1
size: .
J: TRBJ1-2
V: TRBV10-3
DNA: TGTGCCATCAGTGAGTCTGGACAGGGAGGCTACACCTTC
CDR3: CAISESGQGGYTF

D: .
size: .
J: TRBJ2-7
V: TRBV6-2/TRBV6-3
DNA: TGTGCCAGCAGTTACGACGAGCGTCTCTCCTACGAGCAGTACTTC
CDR3: CASSYDERLSYEQYF

D: .
size: .
J: TRBJ2-2
V: TRBV4-3
DNA: TGCGCCAGCAGCCAAGAATTTGGGCGCAACACCGGGGAGCTGTTTTTT
CDR3: CASSQEFGRNTGELFF

D: TRBD2
size: .
J: TRBJ2-1
V: TRBV5-8
DNA: TGTGCCAGCAGCCGGAGGGTTACTAGCGGGAGTTTTAATAATGAGCAGTTCTTC
CDR3: CASSRRVTSGSFNNEQFF

D: .
size: .
J: TRBJ2-2
V: TRBV5-1
DNA: TGCGCCAGCAGCCCCCCGGCAGGGCACACCGGGGAGCTGTTTTTT
CDR3: CASSPPAGHTGELFF

D: .
size: .
J: TRBJ2-4
V: TRBV15
DNA: TGTGCCACCAGCAGAGTACTAGCCAAAAACATTCAGTACTTC
CDR3: CATSRVLAKNIQYF

D: TRBD2
size: .
J: TRBJ2-1
V: TRBV7-9
DNA: TGTGCCAGCAGCCGCTTAGCGGGCGGCACCGGACTTTACAATGAGCAGTTCTTC
CDR3: CASSRLAGGTGLYNEQFF

D: TRBD2
size: .
J: TRBJ2-2
V: TRBV19
DNA: TGTGCCAGTCGGGGACTAGCGGGAGGGCCCTCGAGGGCCGGGGAGCTGTTTTTT
CDR3: CASRGLAGGPSRAGELFF

D: .
size: .
J: TRBJ2-5
V: TRBV18
DNA: TGTGCCAGCTCACCTGAGGAGACCCAGTACTTC
CDR3: CASSPEETQYF

D: .
size: .
J: TRBJ1-5
V: TRBV2
DNA: TGTGCCAGCAGTAAAGAGGGGATTACGGATCAGCCCCAGCATTTT
CDR3: CASSKEGITDQPQHF

D: .
size: .
J: TRBJ2-7
V: TRBV7-9
DNA: TGTGCCAGCAGCTTAGACCTGAGCTCCTACGAGCAGTACTTC
CDR3: CASSLDLSSYEQYF

D: .
size: few
J: TRBJ1-3
V: TRBV10-3
DNA: TGTGCCATCACTGAGGAGGCAAGAGGAAACACCATATATTTT
CDR3: CAITEEARGNTIYF

D: TRBD1
size: .
J: TRBJ2-2
V: TRBV6-6
DNA: TGTGCCAGCAGTCTCAGACAGGGAATCACCGGGGAGCTGTTTTTT
CDR3: CASSLRQGITGELFF

D: .
size: .
J: TRBJ1-1
V: TRBV4-2
DNA: TGTGCCAGCAGCCAAGACAGGGGTGAAGCTTTCTTT
CDR3: CASSQDRGEAFF

D: .
size: .
J: TRBJ2-4
V: TRBV19
DNA: TGTGCCAGTAGTCTTGGAGGGGTCGTCAAAAACATTCAGTACTTC
CDR3: CASSLGGVVKNIQYF

D: TRBD1
size: .
J: TRBJ2-2
V: TRBV7-9
DNA: TGTGCCAGCAGCCGGACAGGGAACACCGGGGAGCTGTTTTTT
CDR3: CASSRTGNTGELFF

D: .
size: .
J: TRBJ2-7
V: TRBV11-2
DNA: TGTGCCAGCAGCTTAGCGGGGCAGGGGCCGTGGCACTACGAGCAGTACTTC
CDR3: CASSLAGQGPWHYEQYF

D: TRBD1
size: .
J: TRBJ1-2
V: TRBV4-3
DNA: TGCGCCAGCAGCCAAGATCATGGCAGGGGGCATAACTATGGCTACACCTTC
CDR3: CASSQDHGRGHNYGYTF

D: .
size: .
J: TRBJ1-5
V: TRBV19
DNA: TGTGCCAGTAGTATGTCGCGAAATAGCAATCAGCCCCAGCATTTT
CDR3: CASSMSRNSNQPQHF

D: TRBD2
size: .
J: TRBJ2-7
V: TRBV27
DNA: TGTGCCAGCAGTTCCAAAGCGGGAATAATAACCTACGAGCAGTACTTC
CDR3: CASSSKAGIITYEQYF

D: .
size: .
J: TRBJ1-6
V: TRBV30
DNA: TGTGCCTGGTCGAGCGGGTTCCTGGGGAAAAATTCACCCCTCCACTTT
CDR3: CAWSSGFLGKNSPLHF

D: .
size: .
J: TRBJ1-2
V: TRBV28
DNA: TGTGCCAGCAGTTTATTCCTTTTCAGGGCGGACTATGGCTACACCTTC
CDR3: CASSLFLFRADYGYTF